The 21 T cell receptor beta chains given below trace back to one sample, sequenced in a study of sequential checkpoint blockade in melanoma (dated by TCRdb to the late 2010s). The treatment or condition tag for this specimen amounts to: randomized to nivolumab then ipilimumab (arm A) or the reverse (arm B). Libraries came from the immunoSEQ multiplex PCR assay. TCRdb obtained this table from immuneACCESS and retained in-frame rearrangements with V and J assigned. These tables miss some clones; where compared with another copy, unresolved V genes account for less than half of the shortfall, and the remainder is unexplained. This sample is represented by roughly 2,700 clones; roughly 21% of them were singletons. The biggest ten clones account for 11% of the sample. The input for sequencing was tumor tissue (inferred from file names), taken from a patient given nivolumab and ipilimumab in sequence. These TCRs come from a human donor with melanoma.

This clone was counted ten times or more. The chain combines TRBV7-6 with TRBJ2-3; 9 nucleotides agree with TRBD2. Germline CDR1 reads SGHVS; CDR2 reads FNYEAQ. The CDR3 length is 14 residues. The junction had 6 bases not matched to a gene; V was cut back by 5 bases and J by 6 bases. The CDR3 coding sequence is TGTGCCAGCAGCCAAATAGCGGGGGAGGATACGCAGTATTTT. Amino acids: CASSQIAGEDTQYF.

This clone was counted between two and nine times. The rearrangement joins TRBV10-3 to TRBJ1-5; no reliable D call. The CDR3 runs 13 residues. Germline CDR1 ENHRY, CDR2 SYGVKD. V gave up 2 bases and J gave up 1 base, with 3 bases separating them. The CDR3 here is CAISEGSNQPQHF. For the CDR3, the DNA is TGTGCCATCAGTGAGGGGAGCAATCAGCCCCAGCATTTT.

This chain links TRBV6-8 with TRBJ1-1; D gene ambiguous. Trimming left V 10 bases short and J 6 bases short, with 27 bases between. The germline V gene encodes CDR1 MNHGY and CDR2 SAAAGT. The length of the CDR3 is 16 residues. DNA of the CDR3: TGTGCCACTTACAGTAGGTTTGGATCGGTGCACCCTGAAGCTTTCTTT. Protein sequence: CATYSRFGSVHPEAFF.

The J gene is TRBJ2-7, the V gene TRBV10-3; 13 bases match TRBD2. CDR1 and CDR2 from the germline V gene are ENHRY and SYGVKD. The V gene end was trimmed by 2 bases and the J gene end by 6 bases; junction bases not matched to a gene: 7. The length of the CDR3 is 16 residues. CDR3 sequence (DNA): TGTGCCATCAGTGAGCCCCGACTAGCGGGGGGACTCGAGCAGTACTTC. Encoded protein: CAISEPRLAGGLEQYF.

V usage is TRBV15 and J usage is TRBJ1-1; perhaps TRBD1 as D (5 bases). The germline gives CDR1 LNHNV, CDR2 YYDKDF (reference sequence). This CDR3 region has 14 residues. Trimming removed 0 bases from V and 9 bases from J, with 14 bases in between. The CDR3 sequence: CATSREGDAGKAFF. CDR3 DNA sequence: TGTGCCACCAGCAGAGAAGGGGATGCGGGAAAAGCTTTCTTT.

V gene TRBV6-8 combines with J gene TRBJ1-1; D unresolved. The V end was cut by 6 bases, the J end by 3 bases, with 14 bases between. Germline CDR1 MNHGY, CDR2 SAAAGT. This CDR3 spans 14 amino acids. The CDR3 DNA reads TGTGCCAGCAGACGTTCTGGGCTGGACACTGAAGCTTTCTTT. Translating gives CASRRSGLDTEAFF.

In its sample, this clone was seen a few times. The V call is TRBV11-3, the J call TRBJ2-1; D might be TRBD1 (6 bases). The CDR3 has 15 residues. V gave up 3 bases and J gave up 6 bases, with 15 bases separating them. Germline V gives CDR1 SGHNT, CDR2 YENEEA. The CDR3 nucleotides read TGTGCCAGCAGCTTGGGGACACCCTATGGCAATGAGCAGTTCTTC. This encodes CASSLGTPYGNEQFF.

A few counts support this clone. The chain carries TRBV15 and TRBJ2-7; 8 nucleotides align to TRBD1. This CDR3 region has 14 residues. The junction had 2 bases not matched to a gene; V was cut back by 0 bases and J by 4 bases. The germline CDR1 and CDR2 sequences are LNHNV and YYDKDF (reference sequence). CDR3 coding DNA: TGTGCCACCAGCAGAGACAGGGGGCAATACGAGCAGTACTTC. It yields the protein CATSRDRGQYEQYF.

A few counts support this clone. V and J are TRBV14 and TRBJ2-1, with a tentative D call TRBD2 (6 bases). Between the trimmed V and J ends, which lost 2 bases and 0 bases, there was a span of 14 bases. The length of the CDR3 is 17 residues. Germline V gene sequence: CDR1 SGHDN, CDR2 FVKESK. The CDR3: CASSQPGLRGSYNEQFF. In DNA form, the CDR3 reads TGTGCCAGCAGCCAACCGGGACTGCGGGGCTCCTACAATGAGCAGTTCTTC.

CDR3: CASSFTASGGINEQFF. The CDR3 DNA follows: TGCGCCAGCAGCTTTACGGCTAGCGGGGGAATCAATGAGCAGTTCTTC. V and J are TRBV5-1 and TRBJ2-1; 10 bases align to TRBD2. V lost 2 bases to trimming and J lost 6 bases; unmatched junction nucleotides: 8. Germline-derived CDR1 and CDR2 are SGHRS and YFSETQ. The CDR3 has 16 residues. The full variable domain, rest sourced from reference TRBV5-1 and TRBJ2-1, is KAGVTQTPRYLIKTRGQQVTLSCSPISGHRSVSWYQQTPGQGLQFLFEYFSETQRNKGNFPGRFSGRQFSNSRSEMNVSTLELGDSALYLCASSFTASGGINEQFFGPGTRLTVL.

There are many counts of this clone. This chain joins TRBV7-5 and TRBJ2-5; the D call TRBD1 from the table was never checked on the DNA. TRBV7-5 is a documented pseudogene. The CDR3 runs to 14 residues. The CDR3 sequence: CASSLLQSQETQYF. The CDR3 region has the DNA TGTGCCAGCAGCTTGCTACAGTCCCAAGAGACCCAGTACTTC.

The rearrangement links TRBV4-1 to TRBJ2-3, with D hard to call. The ends were cut back, 4 bases at V and 4 bases at J, with 9 bases in the middle. Germline CDR1 and CDR2: MGHRA and YSYEKL. This CDR3 is 13 amino acids long. The CDR3 bases are TGCGCCAGCAGCCGCGGCCCTCCAGATACGCAGTATTTT. Its protein product is CASSRGPPDTQYF.

By sample fraction, this clone is large. V usage is TRBV19 and J usage is TRBJ1-1; D is perhaps TRBD1 (6 bases). Trimming took 2 bases from V and 1 from J, leaving 8 bases between them. The germline V gene has CDR1 LNHDA and CDR2 SQIVND (reference sequence). CDR3 length: 14 amino acids. CDR3 region: CASSIPGQNTEAFF. Written as DNA, the CDR3 is TGTGCCAGTAGTATACCGGGACAGAACACTGAAGCTTTCTTT.

The rearrangement links TRBV6-8 to TRBJ1-2, with a possible D match to TRBD1 (5 bases). Trimming cost V 8 bases and J 3 bases, with 22 bases left between them. Looked up from germline, CDR1 is MNHGY and CDR2 is SAAAGT. This CDR3 has 16 residues. The CDR3 DNA is TGTGCCAGCTTAGGGACCCACGTAAGCGAGGACTATGGCTACACCTTC. This sequence encodes CASLGTHVSEDYGYTF.

Within the sample, this clone is medium-sized. J is TRBJ1-1 and V is TRBV11-3; 7 bases are a match to TRBD1. V shed 5 bases and J 0 bases; nucleotides not matched to a gene: 6. CDR1 and CDR2 from the germline V gene are SGHNT and YENEEA. The CDR3 is 15 residues long. CDR3 DNA: TGTGCCAGCAGCGACACACAGGGGATGAACACTGAAGCTTTCTTT. This codes for CASSDTQGMNTEAFF. The variable domain in full, completed from reference TRBV11-3 and TRBJ1-1, reads EAGVVQSPRYKIIEKKQPVAFWCNPISGHNTLYWYLQNLGQGPELLIRYENEEAVDDSQLPKDRFSAERLKGVDSTLKIQPAELGDSAVYLCASSDTQGMNTEAFFGQGTRLTVV.

This chain uses TRBV30 with TRBJ2-1, with D perhaps matching TRBD1 (5 bases). Trimming took 2 bases from V and 0 from J, leaving 11 bases between them. This CDR3 is built from 15 residues. Germline-derived CDR1 and CDR2 are GTSNPN and SVGIG (reference sequence). CDR3: CAWSRWGTSYNEQFF. CDR3 sequence (DNA): TGTGCCTGGAGTAGGTGGGGCACCTCCTACAATGAGCAGTTCTTC.

The J gene is TRBJ2-1, the V gene TRBV5-1; the match to TRBD1 covers 9 bases. The CDR3 loop spans 16 amino acids. The V gene end was trimmed by 0 bases and the J gene end by 5 bases; junction bases not matched to a gene: 6. Germline loops: CDR1 SGHRS, CDR2 YFSETQ. CDR3: CASSLADRGQDNEQFF. The CDR3 bases are TGCGCCAGCAGCTTGGCGGACAGGGGACAAGACAATGAGCAGTTCTTC.

CDR3 loop: CASSVSYANEQFF. In DNA form, the CDR3 reads TGCGCCAGCAGTGTTTCGTATGCCAATGAGCAGTTCTTC. V is TRBV10-2 and J is TRBJ2-1, with D unresolved. Germline lookup yields CDR1 WSHSY and CDR2 SAAADI. Between the trimmed V and J ends, which lost 4 bases and 6 bases, there was a span of 10 bases. This CDR3 comprises 13 residues.

A few counts support this clone. The rearrangement joins TRBV6-8 to TRBJ2-7; 9 nucleotides line up with TRBD1. V shed 6 bases and J 4 bases; nucleotides not matched to a gene: 22. This CDR3 has 19 amino acids. Germline assignment: CDR1 MNHGY and CDR2 SAAAGT. The chain's CDR3 is CASRVPGTGKGRDEYEQYF. CDR3 nucleotides: TGTGCCAGCAGAGTTCCCGGGACAGGGAAAGGTAGGGACGAGTACGAGCAGTACTTC.

This clone counts as medium-sized (0.01 to 0.1%). The chain links TRBV6-8 to TRBJ1-2; D unclear. The germline gives CDR1 MNHGY, CDR2 SAAAGT. The CDR3 is made up of 14 amino acids. V was trimmed by 5 bases and J by 6 bases, leaving 16 bases between them. The CDR3 DNA is TGTGCCAGCAGTCCCGGGTCCCTACGGAATGGCTACACCTTC. Its protein is CASSPGSLRNGYTF.

The chain is built from TRBV12-5 and TRBJ2-1; D remains unclear. Germline V gene data show CDR1 as LGHNT and CDR2 as FRNRAP. The CDR3 has 11 amino acids. This CDR3 reads CASTLANEQFF. The CDR3 DNA reads TGTGCCAGCACGTTGGCAAATGAGCAGTTCTTC. Supplemented by reference TRBV12-5 and TRBJ2-1, the full variable domain reads DARVTQTPRHKVTEMGQEVTMRCQPILGHNTVFWYRQTMMQGLELLAYFRNRAPLDDSGMPKDRFSAEMPDATLATLKIQPSEPRDSAVYFCASTLANEQFFGPGTRLTVL.